The clone carrying this T cell receptor beta chain was seen only a few times. Its antigen is not identified. This sample was taken from a study of T cells in Graves' hyperthyroidism and ophthalmopathy. On the study more broadly: Peripheral blood collection took place at initial diagnosis, before any treatment.

Authors of the study amplified TCR beta CDR3 regions from RNA transcripts. The TCR CDR3 was amplified in a first-round RT-PCR using the HTBI primer set. MiXCR, applied by TCRdb to the multiplex PCR reads, yields one record per CDR3 protein. The sample has around 360,000 distinct CDR3 sequences, about 16% seen once; the top ten hold approximately 19%. There are 15 residues in the CDR3. With 3 bases removed from V and 6 bases from J, the gap between germline ends came to 16 bases. The germline V gene has CDR1 SEHNR and CDR2 FQNEAQ (reference sequence). Study-level results: Blood samples included most of the expanded thyroid clonotypes exceeding 0.001. Model predictions of ophthalmopathy came a median around 6.5 months before onset. A model built on 13 V-J features separated ophthalmopathy from stable hyperthyroidism.

The genes are TRBV7-9 and TRBJ2-3, with a possible D match to TRBD2 (5 bases). The clonotype comes from a woman aged 55-70 years with Graves' ophthalmopathy. The material sequenced was blood. The CDR3 region is CASSLGWETRDTQYF. As DNA, the CDR3 is TGTGCCAGCAGCTTGGGGTGGGAGACTCGGGATACGCAGTATTTT.